These T cell receptor beta chains were read from a single sample in a study of early T cells in non-severe SARS-CoV-2 infection. TCRdb analysed the 5' RACE reads with MiXCR anew, one entry per CDR3 protein. Of tens of thousands of distinct CDR3 sequences in the sample, 12% are singletons; the top ten hold approximately 4.9%. Sequencing used whole blood. All receptors derive from an adult who was a healthcare worker with PCR-confirmed SARS-CoV-2 infection or an uninfected control (not recorded which). Each CDR3 is given with its conserved first and last residue. Fields, in order: J gene, clone size, V gene, D gene, CDR3 DNA, CDR3 protein. The D gene is left open where the match is weak. Size values are once, few and many counts, or a class for expanded clones, and some rows have none.

>TRBJ2-5|few|TRBV10-2|.
TGCGCCAGCAGTTTCCCGGGGGGCAGGGGGACCCAGTACTTC
CASSFPGGRGTQYF
>TRBJ2-3|few|TRBV7-8|.
TGTGCCAGCAGCTTAGTTCTAGGGGCAGATACGCAGTATTTT
CASSLVLGADTQYF
>TRBJ2-3|many|TRBV5-1|TRBD1
TGCGCCAGCAGCTCCGGGACAGGGTCAGATACGCAGTATTTT
CASSSGTGSDTQYF
>TRBJ1-5|.|TRBV12-3/TRBV12-4|.
TGTGCCAGCAGTTTAGGCCATAGCAATCAGCCCCAGCATTTT
CASSLGHSNQPQHF
>TRBJ2-7|.|TRBV6-5|.
TGTGCCAGCAGCCGACCCCCAGGGACCTACGAGCAGTACTTC
CASSRPPGTYEQYF
>TRBJ2-3|few|TRBV13|TRBD1
TGTGCCAGCAGCTCAGGGACAGGGAGGACAGATACGCAGTATTTT
CASSSGTGRTDTQYF
>TRBJ2-7|few|TRBV9|TRBD1
TGTGCCAGCAGCGTAGCCCAGGGGGCGAGCGAGCAGTACTTC
CASSVAQGASEQYF
>TRBJ2-7|many|TRBV27|TRBD1
TGTGCCAGCTCCCTCGGACAGGGAGGCTACGAGCAGTACTTC
CASSLGQGGYEQYF
>TRBJ2-5|few|TRBV7-6|.
TGTGCCAGCAGCTTAGTTCCTCCGGGTGGTGGGGAGACCCAGTACTTC
CASSLVPPGGGETQYF
>TRBJ2-5|.|TRBV7-9|TRBD2
TGTGCCAGCAGCTTTGCTAGCGGGGGTGCTCGAGAGACCCAGTACTTC
CASSFASGGARETQYF
>TRBJ2-5|few|TRBV5-1|.
TGCGCCAGCAGCTTGGGGACAAGGGCCCAGGAGACCCAGTACTTC
CASSLGTRAQETQYF
>TRBJ2-1|.|TRBV14|TRBD2
TGTGCCAGCAGCCGAGGACGGACTAGTTGGGATGAGCAGTTCTTC
CASSRGRTSWDEQFF
>TRBJ2-5|few|TRBV7-6|.
TGTGCCAGCAGCGAACAGGGTGGGCCCGAGACCCAGTACTTC
CASSEQGGPETQYF
>TRBJ1-4|.|TRBV20-1|.
TGCAGTGCTAGGAGGCGGAAGGATGAAAAACTGTTTTTT
CSARRRKDEKLFF
>TRBJ2-1|.|TRBV10-2|.
TGCGCCTCGCAGGGGTTTTACAATGAGCAGTTCTTC
CASQGFYNEQFF
>TRBJ2-7|few|TRBV18|TRBD2
TGTGCCAGCTCACCCCGCGGGGGGGACCCCTACGAGCAGTACTTC
CASSPRGGDPYEQYF
>TRBJ2-7|.|TRBV18|TRBD2
TGTGCCAGCTCACCACGAGTCCGGGGGGAATCCTACGAGCAGTACTTC
CASSPRVRGESYEQYF
>TRBJ2-5|few|TRBV5-1|TRBD1
TGCGCCAGCAGCTTGGACAGGGGATACCAAGAGACCCAGTACTTC
CASSLDRGYQETQYF
>TRBJ2-5|.|TRBV11-2|TRBD1
TGTGCCAGCAGCTTACCCTTCAGGGGGCGGATCGGGACCCAGTACTTC
CASSLPFRGRIGTQYF
>TRBJ2-1|few|TRBV3-1|.
TGTGCCAGCAGCCCGACTACGATCCATGAGCAGTTCTTC
CASSPTTIHEQFF
>TRBJ2-1|few|TRBV29-1|TRBD2
TGCAGCTTCGAACAGGCGGGGGGGTATTTGAATGAGCAGTTCTTC
CSFEQAGGYLNEQFF
>TRBJ2-3|many|TRBV7-8|TRBD2
TGTGCCAGCAGCTCCATCTGGCTAGCGGGAGACAAGGATACGCAGTATTTT
CASSSIWLAGDKDTQYF